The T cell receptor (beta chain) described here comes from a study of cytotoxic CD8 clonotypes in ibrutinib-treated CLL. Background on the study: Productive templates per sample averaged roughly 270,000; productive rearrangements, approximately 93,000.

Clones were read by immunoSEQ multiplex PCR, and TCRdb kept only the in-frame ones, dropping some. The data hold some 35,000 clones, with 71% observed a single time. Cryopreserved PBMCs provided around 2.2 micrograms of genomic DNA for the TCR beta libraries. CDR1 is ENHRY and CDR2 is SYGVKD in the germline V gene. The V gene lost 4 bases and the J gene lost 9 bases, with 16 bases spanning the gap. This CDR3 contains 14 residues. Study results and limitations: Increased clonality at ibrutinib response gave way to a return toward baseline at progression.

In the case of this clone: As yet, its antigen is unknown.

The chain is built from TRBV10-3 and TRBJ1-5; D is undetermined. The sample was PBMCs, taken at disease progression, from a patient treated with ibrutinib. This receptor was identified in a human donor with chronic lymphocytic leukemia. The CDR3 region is CAISGTDSETPQHF. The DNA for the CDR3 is TGTGCCATCAGTGGGACCGATTCTGAGACGCCCCAGCATTTT.